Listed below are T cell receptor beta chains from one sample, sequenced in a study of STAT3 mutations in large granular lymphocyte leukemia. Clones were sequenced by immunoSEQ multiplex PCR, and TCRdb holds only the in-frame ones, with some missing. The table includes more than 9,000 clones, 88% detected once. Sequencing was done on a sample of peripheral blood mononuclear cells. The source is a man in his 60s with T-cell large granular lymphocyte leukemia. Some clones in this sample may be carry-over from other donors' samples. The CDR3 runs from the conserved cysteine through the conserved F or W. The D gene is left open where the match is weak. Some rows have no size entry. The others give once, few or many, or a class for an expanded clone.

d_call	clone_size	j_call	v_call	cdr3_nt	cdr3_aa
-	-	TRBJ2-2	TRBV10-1	TGCGCCAGCAGCGGATTTGTGGGAGAGGTCGGGGAGCTGTTTTTT	CASSGFVGEVGELFF
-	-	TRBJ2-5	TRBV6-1	TGTGCCAGCAGTGAAGGGCAGGGGTTAGGGGAGACCCAGTACTTC	CASSEGQGLGETQYF
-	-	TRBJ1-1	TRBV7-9	TGTGCCGGCAGCTTTGGACAGTCCACTGAAGCTTTCTTT	CAGSFGQSTEAFF
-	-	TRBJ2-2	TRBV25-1	TGTGCCACCTCAGGGGCGGGAGTACCCACCGGGGAGCTGTTTTTT	CATSGAGVPTGELFF
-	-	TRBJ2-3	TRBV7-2	TGTGCCAGCAACCCTCGGGAGCGCGGGGTGGATACGCAGTATTTT	CASNPRERGVDTQYF
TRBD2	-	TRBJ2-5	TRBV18	TGTGCCAGCCACTCAGGGACTAGCGGGTACCAAGAGACCCAGTACTTC	CASHSGTSGYQETQYF
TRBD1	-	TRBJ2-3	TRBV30	TGTGCCTGGAGACCAAGGGCAGGGGGTTTGCAGATACGGGAACAGTATTTT	CAWRPRAGGLQIREQYF
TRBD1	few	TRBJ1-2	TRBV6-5	TGTGCCAGCAGTACAGGGGGCCTCCCCTATGGCTACACCTTC	CASSTGGLPYGYTF
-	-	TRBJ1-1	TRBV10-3	TGTGCCATCACTCGAGGGGAGGGAGGGGCCACTGAAGCTTTCTTT	CAITRGEGGATEAFF
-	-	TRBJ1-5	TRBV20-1	TGCAGTGCTAGAGAACAGGTAACCCAGCATTTT	CSAREQVTQHF
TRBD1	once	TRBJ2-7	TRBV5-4	TGTGCCAGCAGCCCATGGACAGGCTCCTACGAGCAGTACTTC	CASSPWTGSYEQYF
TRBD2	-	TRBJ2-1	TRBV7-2	TGTGCCAGCAGCTCCCCCCCTAGCGGGGAGCAGTTCTTC	CASSSPPSGEQFF
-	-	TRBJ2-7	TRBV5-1	TGCGCCAGCAGCTTGGAACCAGCGACGCCGCCCTACGAGCAGTACTTC	CASSLEPATPPYEQYF
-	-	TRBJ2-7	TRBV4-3	TGCGCCAGCAGCCAAGTGGCCGCCTACGAGCAGTACTTC	CASSQVAAYEQYF
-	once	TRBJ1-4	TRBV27	TGTGCCAGCAGTCCAGGGGTGGGGGGTGAAAAACTGTTTTTT	CASSPGVGGEKLFF
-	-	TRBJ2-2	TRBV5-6	TGTGCCAGCAGCTACCGGGACCCTTTAGCCGGGGAGCTGTTTTTT	CASSYRDPLAGELFF
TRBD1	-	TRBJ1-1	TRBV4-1	TGCGCCAGCAGCCGCATAACAGGGGGCTCTGAAGCTTTCTTT	CASSRITGGSEAFF
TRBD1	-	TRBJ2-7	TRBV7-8	TGTGCCAGCAGCTTGACAGGGAATTCCTACGAGCAGTACTTC	CASSLTGNSYEQYF
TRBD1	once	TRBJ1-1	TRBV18	TGTGCCAGCTCATCAGCAGGGGGCCGGAACACTGAAGCTTTCTTT	CASSSAGGRNTEAFF
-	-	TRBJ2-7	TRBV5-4	TGTGCCAGCAGCTCGGGACTTTCGAATGAGCAGTACTTC	CASSSGLSNEQYF
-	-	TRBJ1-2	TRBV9	TGTGCCAGCAGCGTAGCTCAGATAGACTATGGCTACACCTTC	CASSVAQIDYGYTF
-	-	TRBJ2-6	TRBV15	TGTGCCACCAGCAGAGTAAAGGGGTACTCTGGGGCCAACGTCCTGACTTTC	CATSRVKGYSGANVLTF
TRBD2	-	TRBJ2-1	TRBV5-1	TGCGCCAGCAGCTTCGTACGGGAGGGTAACAATGAGCAGTTCTTC	CASSFVREGNNEQFF
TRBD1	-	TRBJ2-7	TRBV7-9	TGTGCCAGCAGGGCCGGGACAGGAAAGGCCTACGAGCAGTACTTC	CASRAGTGKAYEQYF
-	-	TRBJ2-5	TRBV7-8	TGTGCCAGCAGCTTAGTTACGCCTGGGGAGACCCAGTACTTC	CASSLVTPGETQYF
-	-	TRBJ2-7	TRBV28	TGTGCCAGCAGACTTCGACAGGGAGGGGAGCAGTACTTC	CASRLRQGGEQYF
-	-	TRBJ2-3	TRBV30	TGTGCCTGGAGCGCGCAGGGGAGGAGCACAGATACGCAGTATTTT	CAWSAQGRSTDTQYF
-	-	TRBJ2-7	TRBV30	TGTGCCTGGAGTGTAGGCCGCTCCTACGAGCAGTACTTC	CAWSVGRSYEQYF
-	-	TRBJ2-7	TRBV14	TGTGCCAGCAGCCAAGGGGCGTCATGGGAGTACGAGCAGTACTTC	CASSQGASWEYEQYF
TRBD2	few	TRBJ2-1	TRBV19	TGTGCCAGTATGGCTAGCGGGGGAACCTACAATGAGCAGTTCTTC	CASMASGGTYNEQFF
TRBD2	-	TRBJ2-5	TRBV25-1	TGTGCCAGCAGCGTTAGCGGGAGTTGGGAGACCCAGTACTTC	CASSVSGSWETQYF
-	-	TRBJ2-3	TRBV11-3	TGTGCCAGCAGCTTACCAGGGGCAGATACGCAGTATTTT	CASSLPGADTQYF
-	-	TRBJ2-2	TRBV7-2	TGTGCCAGCAGCCTAATGGCAGGTCCCGGGGAGCTGTTTTTT	CASSLMAGPGELFF
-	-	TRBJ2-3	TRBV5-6	TGTGCCAGCAGCATTGGCCTTACAGATACGCAGTATTTT	CASSIGLTDTQYF
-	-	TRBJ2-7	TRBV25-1	TGTGCCAGCAGTGAATATACTACTACCTACGAGCAGTACTTC	CASSEYTTTYEQYF
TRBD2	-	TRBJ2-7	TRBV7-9	TGTGCCAGCAGCTTTAGCGGGCTAACCTACGAGCAGTACTTC	CASSFSGLTYEQYF
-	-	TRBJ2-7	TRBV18	TGTGCCAGCTCACCCTGGGACCGGGCCTACGAGCAGTACTTC	CASSPWDRAYEQYF
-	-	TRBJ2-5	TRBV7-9	TGTGCCAGCACCCCTCAGGAGACCCAGTACTTC	CASTPQETQYF